The 5 T cell receptor beta chains presented below share a single source sample, sequenced in a study of control samples from healthy donors and cancer patients. Some clones are missing from TCRdb's copy, which holds only in-frame ones; the method was immunoSEQ multiplex PCR. The profile shows about 94,000 clones, about nine tenths of them singletons. Sequencing input: blood. All receptors come from a woman aged 18-30 years in good health.

The genes are TRBV3-1 (or the pseudogene TRBV3-2) and TRBJ2-2, with 9 nucleotides matching TRBD1. Germline V CDR1 and CDR2: LGHDT, YNNKEL (reference sequence). CDR3 length: 17 amino acids. V lost 4 bases to trimming and J lost 1 base; unmatched junction nucleotides: 7. DNA for the CDR3: TGTGCCAGCAGCCTAGGACCGGGACAGGGGAACACCGGGGAGCTGTTTTTT. It is translated as CASSLGPGQGNTGELFF.

This chain uses TRBV19 with TRBJ2-1; D uncertain. With 5 bases removed from V and 4 bases from J, the gap between germline ends came to 6 bases. Germline CDR1 is LNHDA and CDR2 is SQIVND (reference sequence). The CDR3 contains 12 residues. CDR3 residues: CASSLSYNEQFF. CDR3 nucleotide sequence: TGTGCCAGTAGTCTTTCTTACAATGAGCAGTTCTTC. The variable domain in full, with the rest retrieved from reference TRBV19 and TRBJ2-1, is DGGITQSPKYLFRKEGQNVTLSCEQNLNHDAMYWYRQDPGQGLRLIYYSQIVNDFQKGDIAEGYSVSREKKESFPLTVTSAQKNPTAFYLCASSLSYNEQFFGPGTRLTVL.

The V gene is TRBV6-5, the J gene TRBJ2-1; D possibly corresponds to TRBD2 (6 bases). From germline, CDR1 is MNHEY and CDR2 SVGAGI. The CDR3 totals 15 residues. Deletions cut 4 bases from V and 7 bases from J, with 17 bases between. The CDR3 loop reads CASSSLPGVGNEQFF. For the CDR3, the DNA is TGTGCCAGCAGTTCCCTTCCGGGGGTGGGGAATGAGCAGTTCTTC.

The chain has TRBV19 and TRBJ1-6, with D possibly matching TRBD1 (6 bases). Trimming took 8 bases from V and 7 from J, leaving 21 bases between them. The CDR3 extends over 16 amino acids. Germline-derived CDR1 and CDR2 are LNHDA and SQIVND (reference sequence). The CDR3 coding sequence is TGTGCCAGTTCCCCCCCTCAGGGGTTTCGGAATTCACCCCTCCACTTT. It yields the protein CASSPPQGFRNSPLHF.

The rearrangement joins TRBV5-5 to TRBJ1-5, with TRBD1 matching 7 bases. The junction had 2 bases not matched to a gene; V was cut back by 1 base and J by 4 bases. This CDR3 has 14 amino acids. From germline, CDR1 is SGHKS and CDR2 YYEKEE (reference sequence). The CDR3 loop is CASSLWDSNQPQHF. DNA for the CDR3: TGTGCCAGCAGCTTGTGGGACAGTAATCAGCCCCAGCATTTT.